This is a list of T cell receptor beta chains from one sample in a study of cytomegalovirus exposure and HLA in healthy donors. Assay used: immunoSEQ multiplex PCR; TCRdb lists only in-frame clones, some missing. The sample has under 70,000 clones. Sequences were obtained from PBMCs. These TCRs come from a woman in her twenties or thirties in good health and CMV-seropositive. The CDR3 runs from the conserved cysteine through the conserved F or W. The D gene is left open where the match is weak.

v_call	d_call	j_call	cdr3_aa	cdr3_nt
TRBV6-5	NA	TRBJ2-5	CASSYAGGGQETQYF	TGTGCCAGCAGTTACGCGGGTGGTGGGCAAGAGACCCAGTACTTC
TRBV29-1	NA	TRBJ1-3	CSVSERGSGNTIYF	TGCAGCGTTTCTGAACGGGGCTCTGGAAACACCATATATTTT
TRBV4-2	TRBD2	TRBJ2-7	CASSPLAGGSYEQYF	TGTGCCAGCAGCCCCTTGGCGGGAGGTTCCTACGAGCAGTACTTC
TRBV6-5	NA	TRBJ1-1	CASRAAWGSNTEAFF	TGTGCCAGCAGAGCCGCCTGGGGCTCTAACACTGAAGCTTTCTTT
TRBV29-1	NA	TRBJ1-1	CSVEELTEAFF	TGCAGCGTTGAAGAGTTAACTGAAGCTTTCTTT
TRBV4-2	TRBD2	TRBJ2-5	CASSQDLTSGGPIKETQYF	TGTGCCAGCAGCCAAGATCTGACTAGCGGGGGGCCTATTAAAGAGACCCAGTACTTC
TRBV4-1	NA	TRBJ2-3	CASSQSEGGTDTQYF	TGCGCCAGCAGCCAATCTGAGGGTGGGACAGATACGCAGTATTTT
TRBV9	NA	TRBJ2-1	CASSVEAGSDNEQFF	TGTGCCAGCAGCGTAGAGGCAGGTTCCGACAATGAGCAGTTCTTC
TRBV7-2	NA	TRBJ2-1	CASSLVSGEQFF	TGTGCCAGCAGCTTAGTCTCCGGTGAGCAGTTCTTC
TRBV19	NA	TRBJ2-7	CASPTGGDFVYEQYF	TGTGCCAGTCCCACCGGGGGTGACTTTGTCTACGAGCAGTACTTC
TRBV9	NA	TRBJ1-4	CASSGTGNSHEKLFF	TGTGCCAGCAGCGGAACAGGGAACTCGCATGAAAAACTGTTTTTT
TRBV5-1	NA	TRBJ2-6	CASGPDSSGANVLTF	TGCGCCAGCGGTCCCGACAGCTCTGGGGCCAACGTCCTGACTTTC
TRBV6-5	NA	TRBJ1-3	CATRGRSRNTIYF	TGTGCCACTCGAGGCCGATCCCGAAACACCATATATTTT
TRBV29-1	TRBD2	TRBJ2-7	CSVEGLAGDYEQYF	TGCAGCGTTGAAGGTCTAGCGGGAGACTACGAGCAGTACTTC
TRBV6-1	NA	TRBJ2-7	CATEGPPSDEQYF	TGTGCCACCGAAGGCCCCCCGAGCGACGAGCAGTACTTC
TRBV7-8	NA	TRBJ2-3	CASSLARLRDTQYF	TGTGCCAGCAGCTTGGCCCGACTGCGAGATACGCAGTATTTT
TRBV6-5	TRBD1	TRBJ1-2	CASSRRGQGALGYTF	TGTGCCAGCAGCCGAAGGGGACAGGGGGCTTTAGGCTACACCTTC
TRBV5-6	NA	TRBJ2-3	CASKGNTDTQYF	TGTGCCAGCAAGGGGAATACAGATACGCAGTATTTT
TRBV14	NA	TRBJ1-2	CASSQDRRGAWDGYTF	TGTGCCAGCAGCCAAGATCGGAGGGGCGCTTGGGATGGCTACACCTTC
TRBV7-2	TRBD1	TRBJ1-5	CASSEAGTGLSNQPQHF	TGTGCCAGCAGCGAAGCCGGGACAGGCCTTAGCAATCAGCCCCAGCATTTT
TRBV2	NA	TRBJ2-2	CASRSLAHAQQGNTGELFF	TGTGCCAGCAGATCTTTGGCCCACGCTCAACAGGGGAACACCGGGGAGCTGTTTTTT
TRBV7-6	NA	TRBJ2-7	CASSLSGNSYEQYF	TGTGCCAGCAGCTTATCCGGGAACTCCTACGAGCAGTACTTC
TRBV6-6	TRBD2	TRBJ2-7	CASRLGTSGTGYEQYF	TGTGCCAGCAGACTCGGGACTAGCGGGACTGGGTACGAGCAGTACTTC
TRBV6-5	NA	TRBJ2-1	CASRQQNEQFF	TGTGCCAGCAGACAGCAGAATGAGCAGTTCTTC
TRBV2	NA	TRBJ2-6	CATSDSSGANVLTF	TGTGCCACCAGCGACAGCTCTGGGGCCAACGTCCTGACTTTC
TRBV7-9	NA	TRBJ1-2	CASSAQTGLGGYTF	TGTGCCAGCAGCGCACAAACAGGGCTGGGTGGCTACACCTTC
TRBV28	TRBD1	TRBJ2-7	CALRRVGTGTDGEQYF	TGTGCCTTGCGTAGGGTCGGGACAGGGACTGACGGCGAGCAGTACTTC
TRBV5-1	TRBD2	TRBJ2-1	CASSSLAGGGNEQFF	TGCGCCAGCAGCTCCTTGGCGGGAGGAGGCAATGAGCAGTTCTTC
TRBV7-2	NA	TRBJ1-2	CASSLGGPMWGYTF	TGTGCCAGCAGCTTAGGGGGCCCAATGTGGGGCTACACCTTC
TRBV6-1	NA	TRBJ2-2	CASWGGNTGELFF	TGTGCCAGTTGGGGAGGAAACACCGGGGAGCTGTTTTTT
TRBV5-1	NA	TRBJ1-2	CASSFRLGGYGYTF	TGCGCCAGCAGCTTCCGGCTAGGGGGCTATGGCTACACCTTC
TRBV14	TRBD2	TRBJ2-3	CASSWGGSTQYF	TGTGCCAGCAGCTGGGGGGGGTCTACGCAGTATTTT
TRBV5-1	NA	TRBJ2-7	CASSPGDEQYF	TGCGCCAGCAGCCCGGGGGACGAGCAGTACTTC
TRBV5-1	TRBD2	TRBJ2-1	CASSLVPSGGSYNEQFF	TGCGCCAGCAGCTTGGTGCCTAGCGGGGGCTCCTACAATGAGCAGTTCTTC
TRBV6-1	TRBD2	TRBJ2-7	CASTRGGEQYF	TGTGCCAGCACTCGCGGGGGGGAGCAGTACTTC
TRBV29-1	TRBD2	TRBJ2-3	CSVDVTGGGDTQYF	TGCAGCGTTGATGTTACGGGCGGGGGAGATACGCAGTATTTT
TRBV4-1	NA	TRBJ1-1	CASSLISGDTEAFF	TGCGCCAGCAGCTTGATTTCGGGAGACACTGAAGCTTTCTTT